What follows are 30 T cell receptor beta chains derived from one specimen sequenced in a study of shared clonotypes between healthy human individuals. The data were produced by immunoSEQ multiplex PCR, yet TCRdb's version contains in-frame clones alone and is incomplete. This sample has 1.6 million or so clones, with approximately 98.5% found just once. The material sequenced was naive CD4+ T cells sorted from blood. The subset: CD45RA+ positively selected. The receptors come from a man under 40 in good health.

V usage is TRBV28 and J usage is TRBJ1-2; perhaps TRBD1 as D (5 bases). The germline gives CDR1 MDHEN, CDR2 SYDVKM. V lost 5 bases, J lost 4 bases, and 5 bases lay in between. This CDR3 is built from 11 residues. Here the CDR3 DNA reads TGTGCCAGCAGTAGGGGCTATGGCTACACCTTC. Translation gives CASSRGYGYTF.

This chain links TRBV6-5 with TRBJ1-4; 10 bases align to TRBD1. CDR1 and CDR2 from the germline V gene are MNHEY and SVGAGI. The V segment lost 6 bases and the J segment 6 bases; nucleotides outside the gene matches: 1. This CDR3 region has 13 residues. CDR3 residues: CASRGQGYEKLFF. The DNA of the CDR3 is TGTGCCAGCAGGGGACAGGGGTATGAAAAACTGTTTTTT.

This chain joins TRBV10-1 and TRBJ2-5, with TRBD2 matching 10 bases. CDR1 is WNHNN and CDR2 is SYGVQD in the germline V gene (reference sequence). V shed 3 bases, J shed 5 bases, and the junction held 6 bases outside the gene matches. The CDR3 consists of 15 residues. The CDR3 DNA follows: TGCGCCAGCAGTGAAGGGACTAGCGTTGGGGAGACCCAGTACTTC. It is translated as CASSEGTSVGETQYF.

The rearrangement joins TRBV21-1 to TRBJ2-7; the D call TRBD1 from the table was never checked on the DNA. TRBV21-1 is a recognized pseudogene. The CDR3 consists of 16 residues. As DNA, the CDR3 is TGTGCCAGCATCTCGGGACCGGGACAGGGGTCTCACGAGCAGTACTTC. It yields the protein CASISGPGQGSHEQYF.

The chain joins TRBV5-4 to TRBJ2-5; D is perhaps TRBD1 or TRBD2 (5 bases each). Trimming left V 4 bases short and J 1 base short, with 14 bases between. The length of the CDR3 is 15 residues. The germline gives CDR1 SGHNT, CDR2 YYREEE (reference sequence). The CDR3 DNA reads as TGTGCCAGCAGCAACGGGACCATCCCCCAAGAGACCCAGTACTTC. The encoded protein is CASSNGTIPQETQYF.

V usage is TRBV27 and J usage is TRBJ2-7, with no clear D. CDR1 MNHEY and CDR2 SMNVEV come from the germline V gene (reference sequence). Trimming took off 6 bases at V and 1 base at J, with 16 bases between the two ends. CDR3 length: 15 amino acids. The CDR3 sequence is CASSSLSDRSYEQYF. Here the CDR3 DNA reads TGTGCCAGCAGCTCACTATCGGACCGGTCCTACGAGCAGTACTTC.

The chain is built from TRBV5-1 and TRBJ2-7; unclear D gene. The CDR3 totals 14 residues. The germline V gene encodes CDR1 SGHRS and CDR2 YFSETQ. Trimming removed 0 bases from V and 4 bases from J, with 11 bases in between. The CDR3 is CASSLVGDRYEQYF. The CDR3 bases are TGCGCCAGCAGCTTGGTTGGGGATCGGTACGAGCAGTACTTC.

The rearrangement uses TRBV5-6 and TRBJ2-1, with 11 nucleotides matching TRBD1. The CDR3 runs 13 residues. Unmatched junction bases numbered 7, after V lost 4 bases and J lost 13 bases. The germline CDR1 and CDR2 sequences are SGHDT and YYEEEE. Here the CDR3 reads CASSRGQGEGQFF. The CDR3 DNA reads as TGTGCCAGCAGCCGGGGACAGGGGGAGGGTCAGTTCTTC.

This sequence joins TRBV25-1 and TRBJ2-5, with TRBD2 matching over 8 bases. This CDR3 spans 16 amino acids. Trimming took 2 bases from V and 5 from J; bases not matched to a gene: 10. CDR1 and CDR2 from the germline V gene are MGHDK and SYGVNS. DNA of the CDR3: TGTGCCAGCAGTGAAGCGGGACTAGGGACGGGGGAGACCCAGTACTTC. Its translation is CASSEAGLGTGETQYF.

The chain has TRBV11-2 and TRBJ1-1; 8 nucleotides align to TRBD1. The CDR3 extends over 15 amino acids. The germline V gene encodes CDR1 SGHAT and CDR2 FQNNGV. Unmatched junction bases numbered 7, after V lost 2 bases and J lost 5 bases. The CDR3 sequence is CASSLQGAGKTEAFF. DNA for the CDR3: TGTGCCAGCAGCTTACAGGGGGCCGGTAAGACTGAAGCTTTCTTT.

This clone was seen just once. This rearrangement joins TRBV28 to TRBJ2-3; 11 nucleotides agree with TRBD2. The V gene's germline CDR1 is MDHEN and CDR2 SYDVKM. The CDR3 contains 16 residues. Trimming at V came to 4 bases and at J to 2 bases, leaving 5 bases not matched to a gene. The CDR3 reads CASSYRTSGYTDTQYF. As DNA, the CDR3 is TGTGCCAGCAGTTACAGGACTAGCGGGTACACAGATACGCAGTATTTT.

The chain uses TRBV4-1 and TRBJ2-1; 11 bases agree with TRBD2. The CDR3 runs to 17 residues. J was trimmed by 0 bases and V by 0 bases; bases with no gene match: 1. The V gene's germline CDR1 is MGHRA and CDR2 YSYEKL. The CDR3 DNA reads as TGCGCCAGCAGCCAAGATACTAGCGGGAGCTCCTACAATGAGCAGTTCTTC. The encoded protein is CASSQDTSGSSYNEQFF.

The CDR3 coding sequence is TGTGCCAGCTCACCTAGGACAGGGGCAGAAGAGACCCAGTACTTC. Translation: CASSPRTGAEETQYF. The rearrangement links TRBV18 to TRBJ2-5, with 9 bases identical to TRBD1. Losses at the gene ends were 3 bases for V and 3 bases for J; bases not matched to a gene: 5. Looked up from germline, CDR1 is KGHSH and CDR2 is LQKENI. The CDR3 is made up of 15 amino acids.

CDR3 sequence reads: CASSPPGNRYRGTDTQYF. The CDR3 nucleotides read TGTGCCAGCTCACCACCGGGGAACAGGTACAGGGGGACAGATACGCAGTATTTT. The rearrangement links TRBV18 to TRBJ2-3, with 8 bases lining up with TRBD1. The germline CDR1 and CDR2 sequences are KGHSH and LQKENI. J gave up 3 bases and V 0 bases, and 11 bases lay outside the gene matches. The length of the CDR3 is 18 residues.

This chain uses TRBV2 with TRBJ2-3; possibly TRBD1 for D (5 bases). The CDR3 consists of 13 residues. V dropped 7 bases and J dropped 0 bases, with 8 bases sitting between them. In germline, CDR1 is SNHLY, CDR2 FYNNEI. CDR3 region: CASKTESTDTQYF. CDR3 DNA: TGTGCCAGCAAGACAGAGAGCACAGATACGCAGTATTTT.

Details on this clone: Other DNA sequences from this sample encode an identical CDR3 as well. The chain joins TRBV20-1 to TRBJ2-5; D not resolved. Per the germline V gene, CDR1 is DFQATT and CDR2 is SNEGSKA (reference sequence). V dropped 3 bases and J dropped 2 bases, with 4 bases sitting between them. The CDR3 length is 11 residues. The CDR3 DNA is TGCAGTGCTAGTCTACAAGAGACCCAGTACTTC. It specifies CSASLQETQYF.

In nucleotides, the CDR3 is TGTGCCTGGAGCCCGGGACCGTTGTTGGTAGGCTACACCTTC. It encodes CAWSPGPLLVGYTF. J is TRBJ1-2 and V is TRBV30, with a weak D call TRBD1 (5 bases). This CDR3 contains 14 residues. V was cut by 3 bases and J by 8 bases, with 19 bases left in between. In germline, CDR1 is GTSNPN, CDR2 SVGIG (reference sequence). Based on the CDR3 plus reference TRBV30 and TRBJ1-2, the full variable domain is SQTIHQWPATLVQPVGSPLSLECTVEGTSNPNLYWYRQAAGRGLQLLFYSVGIGQISSEVPQNLSASRPQDRQFILSSKKLLLSDSGFYLCAWSPGPLLVGYTFGSGTRLTVV.

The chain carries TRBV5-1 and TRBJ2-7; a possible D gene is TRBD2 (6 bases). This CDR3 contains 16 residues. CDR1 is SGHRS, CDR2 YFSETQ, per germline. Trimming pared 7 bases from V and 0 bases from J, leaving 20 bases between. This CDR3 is CASSLGTPRSSYEQYF. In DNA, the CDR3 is TGCGCCAGCTCCCTCGGGACTCCCAGAAGCTCCTACGAGCAGTACTTC.

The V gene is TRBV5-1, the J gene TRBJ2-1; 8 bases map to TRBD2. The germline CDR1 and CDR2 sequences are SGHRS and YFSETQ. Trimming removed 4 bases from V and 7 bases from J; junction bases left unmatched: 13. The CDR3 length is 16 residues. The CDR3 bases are TGCGCCAGCAGCCTCTCATTAGCGGGAATCAATAATGAGCAGTTCTTC. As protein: CASSLSLAGINNEQFF. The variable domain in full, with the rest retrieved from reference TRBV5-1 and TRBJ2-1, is KAGVTQTPRYLIKTRGQQVTLSCSPISGHRSVSWYQQTPGQGLQFLFEYFSETQRNKGNFPGRFSGRQFSNSRSEMNVSTLELGDSALYLCASSLSLAGINNEQFFGPGTRLTVL.

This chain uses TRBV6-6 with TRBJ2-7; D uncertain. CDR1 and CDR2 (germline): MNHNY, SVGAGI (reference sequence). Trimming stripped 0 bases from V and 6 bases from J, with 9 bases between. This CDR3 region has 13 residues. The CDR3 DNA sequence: TGTGCCAGCAGTTACTCGACCCCCTTCGAGCAGTACTTC. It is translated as CASSYSTPFEQYF.

This chain's CDR3 is CASSLQGANDEQYF. CDR3 DNA: TGCGCCAGCAGCTTACAGGGGGCGAACGACGAGCAGTACTTC. The chain carries TRBV5-1 and TRBJ2-7; 9 nucleotides match TRBD1. Germline CDR1 is SGHRS and CDR2 is YFSETQ. This CDR3 spans 14 amino acids. V lost 2 bases and J lost 5; bases outside the gene matches: 5. The entire variable domain, with the rest obtained from reference TRBV5-1 and TRBJ2-7, is as follows: KAGVTQTPRYLIKTRGQQVTLSCSPISGHRSVSWYQQTPGQGLQFLFEYFSETQRNKGNFPGRFSGRQFSNSRSEMNVSTLELGDSALYLCASSLQGANDEQYFGPGTRLTVT.

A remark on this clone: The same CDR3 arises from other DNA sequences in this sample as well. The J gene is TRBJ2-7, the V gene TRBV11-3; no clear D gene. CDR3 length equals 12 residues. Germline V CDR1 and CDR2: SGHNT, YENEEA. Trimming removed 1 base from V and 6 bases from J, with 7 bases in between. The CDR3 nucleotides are TGTGCCAGCAGCTTAGCCGGTGGCGAGCAGTACTTC. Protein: CASSLAGGEQYF.

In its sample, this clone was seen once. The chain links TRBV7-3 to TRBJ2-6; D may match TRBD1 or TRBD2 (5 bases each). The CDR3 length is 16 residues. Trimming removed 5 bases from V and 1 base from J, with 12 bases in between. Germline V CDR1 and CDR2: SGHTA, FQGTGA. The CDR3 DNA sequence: TGTGCCAGCAGCACCCGGGGCATTTCTGGGGCCAACGTCCTGACTTTC. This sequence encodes CASSTRGISGANVLTF. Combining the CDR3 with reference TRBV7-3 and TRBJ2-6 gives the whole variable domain GAGVSQTPSNKVTEKGKYVELRCDPISGHTALYWYRQSLGQGPEFLIYFQGTGAADDSGLPNDRFFAVRPEGSVSTLKIQRTERGDSAVYLCASSTRGISGANVLTFGAGSRLTVL.

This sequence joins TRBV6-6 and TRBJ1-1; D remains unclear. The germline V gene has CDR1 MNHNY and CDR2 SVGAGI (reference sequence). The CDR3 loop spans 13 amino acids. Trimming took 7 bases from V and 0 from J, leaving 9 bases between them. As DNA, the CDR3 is TGTGCCAGCAAGTGGGGAGTGAACACTGAAGCTTTCTTT. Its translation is CASKWGVNTEAFF.

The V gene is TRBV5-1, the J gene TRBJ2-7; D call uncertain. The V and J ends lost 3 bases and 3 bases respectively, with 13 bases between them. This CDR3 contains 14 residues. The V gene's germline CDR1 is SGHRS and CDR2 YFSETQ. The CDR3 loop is CASSSARKSYEQYF. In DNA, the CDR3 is TGCGCCAGCAGCTCGGCTCGCAAGAGCTACGAGCAGTACTTC.

Written as DNA, the CDR3 is TGTGCCAGCTCACCCGGGGCTAGCGGGAGGGCACTAAGCTCCTACAATGAGCAGTTCTTC. This gives the protein CASSPGASGRALSSYNEQFF. The genes are TRBV18 and TRBJ2-1, with 12 bases identical to TRBD2. J gave up 0 bases and V 3 bases, and 12 bases lay outside the gene matches. The CDR3 consists of 20 residues. Germline-derived CDR1 and CDR2 are KGHSH and LQKENI.

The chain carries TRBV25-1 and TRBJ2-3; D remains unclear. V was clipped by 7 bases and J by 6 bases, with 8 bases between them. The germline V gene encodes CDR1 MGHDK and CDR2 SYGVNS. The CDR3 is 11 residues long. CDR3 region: CASIGIDTQYF. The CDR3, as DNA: TGTGCCAGCATAGGGATTGATACGCAGTATTTT.

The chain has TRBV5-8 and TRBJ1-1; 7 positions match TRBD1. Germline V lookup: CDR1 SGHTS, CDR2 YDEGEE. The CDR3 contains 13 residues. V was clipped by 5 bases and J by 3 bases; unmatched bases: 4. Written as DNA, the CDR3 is TGTGCCAGCAGGGGGCAGGGGGACACTGAAGCTTTCTTT. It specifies CASRGQGDTEAFF. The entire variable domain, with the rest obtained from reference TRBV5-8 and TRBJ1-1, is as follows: EAGVTQSPTHLIKTRGQQATLRCSPISGHTSVYWYQQALGLGLQFLLWYDEGEERNRGNFPPRFSGRQFPNYSSELNVNALELEDSALYLCASRGQGDTEAFFGQGTRLTVV.

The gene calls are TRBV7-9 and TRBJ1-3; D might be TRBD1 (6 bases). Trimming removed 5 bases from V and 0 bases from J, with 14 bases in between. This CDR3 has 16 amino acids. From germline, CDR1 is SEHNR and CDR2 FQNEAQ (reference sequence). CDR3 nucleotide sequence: TGTGCCAGCAGCGTGCCTCAGGGGTTCTCTGGAAACACCATATATTTT. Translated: CASSVPQGFSGNTIYF.

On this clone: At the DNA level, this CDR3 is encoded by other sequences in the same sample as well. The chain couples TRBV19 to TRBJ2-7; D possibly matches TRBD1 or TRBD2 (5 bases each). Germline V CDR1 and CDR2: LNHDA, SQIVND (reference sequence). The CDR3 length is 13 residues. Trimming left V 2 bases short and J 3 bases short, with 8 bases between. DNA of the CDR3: TGTGCCAGTAGTATACAGGGAGTCTACGAGCAGTACTTC. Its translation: CASSIQGVYEQYF.